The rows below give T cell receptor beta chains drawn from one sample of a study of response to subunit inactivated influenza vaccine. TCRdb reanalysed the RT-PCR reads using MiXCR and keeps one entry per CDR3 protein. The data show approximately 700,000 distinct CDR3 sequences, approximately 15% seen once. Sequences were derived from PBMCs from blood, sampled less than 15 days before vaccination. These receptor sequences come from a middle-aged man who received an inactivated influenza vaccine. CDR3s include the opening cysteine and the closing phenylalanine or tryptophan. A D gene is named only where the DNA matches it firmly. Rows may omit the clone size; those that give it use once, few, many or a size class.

CASSLRLAGKGYEQYF,TGTGCCAGCAGCTTAAGGCTAGCGGGAAAGGGCTACGAGCAGTACTTC,TRBD2,TRBV7-2,TRBJ2-7,few
CATSREQAGNTGELFF,TGTGCCACCAGCAGAGAGCAGGCAGGGAACACCGGGGAGCTGTTTTTT,.,TRBV15,TRBJ2-2,.
CASSLAAASGPTGELFF,TGCGCCAGCAGCCTGGCGGCTGCTAGCGGACCTACCGGGGAGCTGTTTTTT,TRBD2,TRBV5-1,TRBJ2-2,many
CASSQVVGQGDEQFF,TGCGCCAGCAGCCAAGTGGTAGGACAGGGGGATGAGCAGTTCTTC,TRBD1,TRBV4-3,TRBJ2-1,few
CASSEPQGTNQPQHF,TGTGCCAGCAGTGAACCACAAGGAACAAATCAGCCCCAGCATTTT,.,TRBV2,TRBJ1-5,.
CASRADLTGANVLTF,TGTGCCAGCAGAGCTGACTTGACAGGGGCCAACGTCCTGACTTTC,.,TRBV6-1,TRBJ2-6,.
CASSLIRVTGNTIYF,TGTGCCAGCAGCTTAATTCGGGTTACTGGAAACACCATATATTTT,.,TRBV11-2,TRBJ1-3,many
CASSLERAKNIQYF,TGTGCCAGCAGCCTCGAGAGAGCCAAAAACATTCAGTACTTC,.,TRBV6-2/TRBV6-3,TRBJ2-4,few
CATSRENAGNTIYF,TGTGCCACCAGCAGAGAAAATGCAGGAAACACCATATATTTT,.,TRBV15,TRBJ1-3,.
CSSSIGQGYEQYF,TGTTCCAGTAGTATTGGGCAGGGCTACGAGCAGTACTTC,.,TRBV19,TRBJ2-7,.
CASTGNRGANVLTF,TGCGCCAGCACGGGCAATAGAGGGGCCAACGTCCTGACTTTC,.,TRBV5-1,TRBJ2-6,once
CASRLDRGRFQDTQYF,TGTGCCAGCAGACTGGACAGGGGTCGGTTTCAAGATACGCAGTATTTT,TRBD1,TRBV7-9,TRBJ2-3,few
CASSQGTGRSEQHF,TGTGCCAGCAGCCAAGGGACAGGGCGATCCGAGCAGCACTTC,TRBD1,TRBV4-2,TRBJ2-7,.
CASSLSAYQETQYF,TGTGCCAGCAGCTTGTCGGCGTACCAAGAGACCCAGTACTTC,.,TRBV5-5,TRBJ2-5,few
CASSLGRATYNEQFF,TGTGCCAGCAGCTTAGGACGGGCCACCTACAATGAGCAGTTCTTC,.,TRBV11-2,TRBJ2-1,.
CASSSARALVYEQYF,TGTGCCAGCAGCTCTGCTAGGGCGCTCGTCTACGAGCAGTACTTC,.,TRBV5-6,TRBJ2-7,.
CASHGAEAGELFF,TGTGCCAGCCATGGCGCTGAGGCCGGGGAGCTGTTTTTT,.,TRBV5-4,TRBJ2-2,.
CASSPVGQNPYEQYF,TGCGCCAGCAGCCCGGTCGGGCAGAACCCCTACGAGCAGTACTTC,.,TRBV5-1,TRBJ2-7,few
CASSRGGGLQPQHF,TGTGCCAGCAGCCGAGGGGGAGGGCTTCAGCCCCAGCATTTT,.,TRBV6-1,TRBJ1-5,few
CASSYTKGQEVTEAFF,TGTGCCAGCAGTTACACAAAGGGACAGGAAGTCACTGAAGCTTTCTTT,TRBD1,TRBV6-2/TRBV6-3,TRBJ1-1,few
CASSQGRLAGGRQETQYF,TGCGCCAGCAGCCAAGGTCGGCTAGCGGGGGGGAGACAAGAGACCCAGTACTTC,TRBD2,TRBV4-3,TRBJ2-5,many
CAVGTPSTDTQYF,TGTGCCGTGGGAACCCCGAGCACAGATACGCAGTATTTT,.,TRBV3-1,TRBJ2-3,.
CASRRDGGFEAFF,TGTGCCAGCAGACGGGACGGAGGATTTGAAGCTTTCTTT,.,TRBV6-6,TRBJ1-1,few
CASSHYRTGGNQPQHF,TGTGCCAGCAGTCATTACAGGACAGGGGGCAATCAGCCCCAGCATTTT,TRBD1,TRBV6-1,TRBJ1-5,many
CASSPLNSNTEAFF,TGTGCCAGCAGCCCACTTAACTCGAACACTGAAGCTTTCTTT,.,TRBV7-2,TRBJ1-1,many
CASSYSGGPENIQYF,TGCGCCAGCAGCTACTCAGGGGGTCCAGAAAACATTCAGTACTTC,TRBD1,TRBV5-1,TRBJ2-4,few
CASRGTSGRSDTQYF,TGTGCCAGCCGAGGGACTAGCGGGAGAAGTGACACCCAGTACTTC,TRBD2,TRBV18,TRBJ2-5,once
CASSVGAGDSYNEQFF,TGTGCCAGCAGCGTAGGGGCAGGGGATTCCTACAATGAGCAGTTCTTC,.,TRBV9,TRBJ2-1,once
CASSPGGVSLTQYF,TGTGCCAGCAGTCCAGGGGGCGTCTCTTTGACCCAGTACTTC,TRBD1,TRBV12-3/TRBV12-4,TRBJ2-5,.
CATSRDRDGVSYGYTF,TGTGCCACCAGCAGAGATAGGGACGGAGTCTCCTATGGCTACACCTTC,.,TRBV15,TRBJ1-2,few
CASSQDPLTSGSTDTQYF,TGTGCCAGCAGCCAAGATCCCCTGACTAGCGGCAGCACAGATACGCAGTATTTT,TRBD2,TRBV3-1,TRBJ2-3,few
CASSRTGVGGYTF,TGTGCCAGCAGCCGGACAGGGGTCGGCGGCTACACCTTC,TRBD1,TRBV5-6,TRBJ1-2,.
CASSLYGGGNQPQHF,TGTGCCAGCAGCTTATATGGGGGCGGCAATCAGCCCCAGCATTTT,.,TRBV7-2,TRBJ1-5,many
CASSLDGSSGRNTYEQYF,TGTGCCAGCAGCTTAGACGGGTCTAGCGGGAGGAATACCTACGAGCAGTACTTC,TRBD2,TRBV11-2,TRBJ2-7,.
CASSQIRDQQFF,TGCGCCAGCAGCCAGATACGGGACCAGCAGTTCTTC,.,TRBV4-1,TRBJ2-1,few
CASSLVVNGETQYF,TGCGCCAGCAGCTTGGTTGTGAACGGGGAAACGCAGTATTTT,.,TRBV5-1,TRBJ2-3,.
CASSPSIELETQYF,TGTGCCAGCAGCCCTTCGATTGAGTTGGAGACCCAGTACTTC,.,TRBV11-1,TRBJ2-5,.
CSAQTGGGISDEQYF,TGCAGTGCTCAAACAGGAGGCGGGATCAGCGACGAGCAGTACTTC,.,TRBV20-1,TRBJ2-7,few
CASRTSGGYNEQFF,TGTGCCAGCAGGACTAGCGGGGGCTACAATGAGCAGTTCTTC,TRBD2,TRBV19,TRBJ2-1,many
CASSVTTARGGGYTF,TGCGCCAGCAGCGTAACTACCGCCAGGGGAGGTGGCTACACCTTC,.,TRBV4-1,TRBJ1-2,.
CAISVEGSGEQYF,TGTGCCATCAGTGTAGAGGGTTCAGGCGAGCAGTACTTC,.,TRBV10-3,TRBJ2-7,many
CATSDPDRETNEQFF,TGTGCCACCAGTGATCCTGACAGGGAAACCAATGAGCAGTTCTTC,TRBD1,TRBV24-1,TRBJ2-1,.
CSATGAAYEQYF,TGCAGTGCTACTGGGGCGGCGTACGAGCAGTACTTC,.,TRBV20-1,TRBJ2-7,.
CASSQGDRGTTEAFF,TGCGCCAGCAGCCAAGGGGACAGGGGGACCACTGAAGCTTTCTTT,TRBD1,TRBV4-3,TRBJ1-1,many
CASSEWGTSYSYEQYF,TGTGCCAGCAGTGAATGGGGGACTAGTTACTCCTACGAGCAGTACTTC,TRBD2,TRBV2,TRBJ2-7,few
CSAANTDTQYF,TGCAGTGCCGCCAACACAGATACGCAGTATTTT,.,TRBV20-1,TRBJ2-3,few
CASSSGTLGTEAFF,TGTGCCAGCAGCTCCGGGACGTTGGGCACTGAAGCTTTCTTT,.,TRBV11-2,TRBJ1-1,many
CASSYIWGHEQYF,TGTGCCAGCAGTTACATTTGGGGCCACGAGCAGTACTTC,.,TRBV6-5,TRBJ2-7,few
CSARWSFEAFF,TGCAGTGCTAGATGGAGTTTTGAAGCTTTCTTT,.,TRBV20-1,TRBJ1-1,.
CASRADRSNYGYTF,TGTGCCAGCAGGGCGGACAGGAGTAACTATGGCTACACCTTC,TRBD1,TRBV12-3/TRBV12-4,TRBJ1-2,many
CASSPSWDTASYEQYF,TGTGCCAGCAGCCCGAGCTGGGACACCGCCTCCTACGAGCAGTACTTC,.,TRBV7-9,TRBJ2-7,.
CATSALGTSGTNYEQYF,TGTGCCACCAGTGCCCTGGGAACTAGCGGTACGAACTACGAGCAGTACTTC,TRBD2,TRBV24-1,TRBJ2-7,once
CASSQLNPGPSQETQYF,TGTGCCAGCAGCCAACTAAACCCGGGACCGTCGCAAGAGACCCAGTACTTC,.,TRBV3-1,TRBJ2-5,.
CAISGGGGGKDEQFF,TGTGCCATCAGTGGCGGCGGGGGGGGGAAAGATGAGCAGTTCTTC,TRBD2,TRBV10-3,TRBJ2-1,few
CASSLGQRGSYNEQFF,TGTGCCAGCAGTTTGGGACAGCGTGGCTCCTACAATGAGCAGTTCTTC,TRBD1,TRBV12-3/TRBV12-4,TRBJ2-1,.
CASSGSWVETQYF,TGTGCCAGCAGCGGGAGTTGGGTTGAGACCCAGTACTTC,.,TRBV12-3/TRBV12-4,TRBJ2-5,.
CASRASGSFSYEQYF,TGTGCCAGCAGGGCTAGCGGGAGTTTTTCCTACGAGCAGTACTTC,TRBD2,TRBV7-2,TRBJ2-7,.
CATSRDLGPGYEQYF,TGTGCCACCAGCAGAGATCTTGGCCCCGGCTACGAGCAGTACTTC,.,TRBV15,TRBJ2-7,.